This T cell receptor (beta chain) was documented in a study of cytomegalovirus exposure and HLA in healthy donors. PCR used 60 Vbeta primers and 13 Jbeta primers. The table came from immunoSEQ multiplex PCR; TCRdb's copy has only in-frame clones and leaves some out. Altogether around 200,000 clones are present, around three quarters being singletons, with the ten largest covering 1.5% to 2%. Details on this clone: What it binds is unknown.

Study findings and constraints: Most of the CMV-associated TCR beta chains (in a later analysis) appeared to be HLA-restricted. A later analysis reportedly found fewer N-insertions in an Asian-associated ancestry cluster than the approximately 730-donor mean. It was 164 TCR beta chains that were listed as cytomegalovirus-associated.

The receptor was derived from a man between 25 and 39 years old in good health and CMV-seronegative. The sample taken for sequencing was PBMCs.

The CDR3 DNA follows: TGTGCCAGCAGCTTTTTTGGACAGGGGTCCTACGAGCAGTACTTC. This encodes CASSFFGQGSYEQYF. The chain joins TRBV7-6 to TRBJ2-7; 9 bases align to TRBD1. V shed 3 bases, J shed 1 base, and the junction held 4 bases outside the gene matches. Germline CDR1 reads SGHVS; CDR2 reads FNYEAQ. The CDR3 contains 15 residues.